The clone carrying this T cell receptor beta chain appeared once. Its antigen is unknown. The sample is drawn from a study of cytomegalovirus exposure and HLA in healthy donors. Study-wide findings and caveats: The classifier reportedly diagnosed cytomegalovirus status with high sensitivity and specificity.

The study ran its PCR with 60 Vbeta and 13 Jbeta primers. Only in-frame clones appear in the TCRdb table, and some are missing; sequencing was by immunoSEQ multiplex PCR. The profile shows more than 100,000 clones, 60% to 85% of them singletons. The V segment lost 7 bases and the J segment 6 bases; nucleotides outside the gene matches: 5. The germline V gene has CDR1 MDHEN and CDR2 SYDVKM. The CDR3 sequence is 12 residues long. The sequence was obtained from a woman in her twenties or thirties in good health and CMV-seropositive. Sequenced sample: PBMCs. The chain has TRBV28 and TRBJ1-2, with 7 bases fitting TRBD1. The CDR3 spells CASIGTENGYTF. The DNA of the CDR3 is TGTGCCAGCATAGGGACAGAGAATGGCTACACCTTC.